This T cell receptor (beta chain) was documented in a study of regulatory T cells in long-lasting Graves disease. Germline V gives CDR1 DFQATT, CDR2 SNEGSKA (reference sequence). V was cut by 3 bases and J by 4 bases, with 17 bases left in between. The CDR3 covers 15 residues. Libraries of TCR beta came from iRepertoire HTBI primers plus Arm-PCR of CDR3 regions. TCRdb passed the multiplex PCR reads through MiXCR, listing each CDR3 protein once. The table has 410,000 or so distinct CDR3 sequences, approximately 15% seen once. Sample time point: newly diagnosed GD, antithyroid drugs for less than 3 months. Researchers made the TCR library from RNA that was extracted from PBMCs. This clonotype has a count of ten or more. This sample was also put to use in a study of T cells in Graves' hyperthyroidism and ophthalmopathy. That source notes: Ophthalmopathy got predicted by the model a median about 6.7 months before its onset.

The source is a woman younger than 45 with Graves disease. Source: peripheral blood mononuclear cells (PBMCs), taken at new diagnosis, from a patient treated with antithyroid drugs. The chain uses TRBV20-1 and TRBJ2-3; D is perhaps TRBD2 (6 bases). The CDR3, as DNA: TGCAGTGCTAGTGCTCTAGCGAAGAGGGCAGATACGCAGTATTTT. Protein: CSASALAKRADTQYF.